This T cell receptor (beta chain) was captured by sequencing in a study of prognosis after radiotherapy for stage I lung cancer. Study context: Enrolled patients comprised roughly 13 with newly diagnosed primary stage I lung tumors and a few with oligometastatic NSCLC after surgical resection of the primary tumor.

Findings and caveats of the study: After stereotactic body radiation therapy, unique TCR clone counts dropped from a median of around 10,000 to 6,900.

Two-round multiplex PCR, the amplification method, yielded TCR beta CDR3 from genomic DNA. Individual primers that were specific to each TRBV and TRBJ gene served in first-round PCR. TCRdb reanalysed the multiplex PCR reads using MiXCR and keeps one entry per CDR3 protein. The repertoire consists of about 31,000 distinct CDR3 sequences, with 25% to 40% occurring once and the leading ten covering 25% to 35%. With respect to this clonotype: Its antigen remains unidentified.

The germline V and J ends were trimmed by 7 bases and 0 bases, with 16 bases remaining between them. CDR1 is SNHLY and CDR2 is FYNNEI in the germline V gene. The CDR3 spans 15 residues. This chain links TRBV2 with TRBJ2-7; D remains ambiguous. The sample here was PBMCs, taken before or after stereotactic body radiation therapy (not recorded which). The source is a donor aged 50 or older with non-small cell lung cancer. The CDR3 region is CASITDPWSSYEQYF. DNA for the CDR3: TGTGCCAGCATTACGGATCCCTGGAGCTCCTACGAGCAGTACTTC.